This entry is about one T cell receptor beta chain. Its specificity is not known. The data belong to a study of cytomegalovirus exposure and HLA in healthy donors. The study's findings and limits: Reportedly, a later analysis found an Asian-associated ancestry cluster had fewer N-insertions than the roughly 700-donor mean.

This PCR relied on a set of 60 Vbeta primers and 13 Jbeta primers. Here immunoSEQ multiplex PCR was the method, and the copy in TCRdb shows in-frame clones only, minus some. The listing contains 60,000 or so clones. Germline trimming cut 6 bases from V and 10 bases from J; bases unmatched to any gene: 7. CDR3 length equals 14 residues. Germline CDR1 and CDR2: MNHEY and SVGAGI. This clonotype originated in a man aged 45 to 65 in good health and CMV-seropositive. The J gene is TRBJ1-6, the V gene TRBV6-5, with 9 bases aligning to TRBD1. Sequencing input: PBMCs. The CDR3 sequence is CASSGDREVSPLHF. CDR3 coding DNA: TGTGCCAGCAGCGGGGACAGGGAGGTGTCACCCCTCCACTTT.